The source of this TCR beta chain is a study of CD8 T cells in ankylosing spondylitis. In this sample, this clonotype turned up many times. TCRdb recomputed calls from the 5' RACE reads with MiXCR, one row per CDR3 protein. Here the sample spans 200,000 to 300,000 distinct CDR3 sequences, about 10% being singletons. This CDR3 region has 15 residues. The germline gives CDR1 MNHEY, CDR2 SMNVEV (reference sequence). Between the trimmed V and J ends, which lost 6 bases and 10 bases, there was a span of 19 bases. The clonotype originates from a male donor with ankylosing spondylitis or in good health (not recorded which). The specimen sequenced was blood, either unsorted or a sorted T cell fraction (not recorded which). The rearrangement links TRBV27 to TRBJ1-6; D perhaps matches TRBD1 (5 bases). This chain's CDR3 is CASSPDGGRGSPLHF. CDR3 DNA: TGTGCCAGCAGCCCCGATGGGGGGAGAGGATCACCCCTCCACTTT.